This T cell receptor beta chain comes out of a study of response to subunit inactivated influenza vaccine. TCRdb redid the calling of the RT-PCR reads with MiXCR, one entry per CDR3 protein. The sample has fewer than 600,000 distinct CDR3 sequences, around 7.7% seen once; the top ten hold roughly 14%. There are 15 residues in the CDR3. V shed 6 bases, J shed 6 bases, and the junction held 10 bases outside the gene matches. Germline CDR1 reads DFQATT; CDR2 reads SNEGSKA (reference sequence). The sequence derives from a man aged 45-69 years who received an inactivated influenza vaccine. The sample here was PBMCs from blood, taken less than 30 months after vaccination. The rearrangement links TRBV20-1 to TRBJ2-1, with 11 bases that match TRBD2. CDR3 in DNA: TGCAGTGCGGAAAATAGCGGGGGGGCCAGCAATGAGCAGTTCTTC. Protein product: CSAENSGGASNEQFF.